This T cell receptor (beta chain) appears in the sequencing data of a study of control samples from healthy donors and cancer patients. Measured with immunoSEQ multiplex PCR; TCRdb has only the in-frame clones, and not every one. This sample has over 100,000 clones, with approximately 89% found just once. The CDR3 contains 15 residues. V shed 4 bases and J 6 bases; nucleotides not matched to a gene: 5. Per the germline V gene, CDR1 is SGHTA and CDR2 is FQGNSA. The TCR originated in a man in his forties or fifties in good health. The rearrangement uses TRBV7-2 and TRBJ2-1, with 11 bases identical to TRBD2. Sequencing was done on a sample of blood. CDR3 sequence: CASSYLAGGPNEQFF. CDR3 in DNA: TGTGCCAGCAGCTACTTAGCGGGGGGGCCCAATGAGCAGTTCTTC.